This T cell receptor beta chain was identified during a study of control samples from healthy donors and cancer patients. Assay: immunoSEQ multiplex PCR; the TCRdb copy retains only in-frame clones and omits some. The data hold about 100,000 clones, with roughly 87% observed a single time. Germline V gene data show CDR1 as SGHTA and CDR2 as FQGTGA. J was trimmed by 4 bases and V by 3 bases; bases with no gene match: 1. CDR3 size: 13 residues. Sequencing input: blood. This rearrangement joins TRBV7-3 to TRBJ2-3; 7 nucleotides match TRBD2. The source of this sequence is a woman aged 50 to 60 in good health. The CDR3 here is CASSLTSPDTQYF. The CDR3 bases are TGTGCCAGCAGCTTGACTAGCCCAGATACGCAGTATTTT.